A selection of T cell receptor beta chains follows, all from one sample in a study of naive and memory T cell subsets. TCRdb ran MiXCR on the UMI-ligation and nested PCR reads and lists one entry per CDR3 protein. The data show tens of thousands of distinct CDR3 sequences, with around 9% seen just once and less than 1.5% held by the top ten. Material for sequencing was naive CD8+ T cells from blood. Receptor source: a human donor in good health. CDR3s include the opening cysteine and the closing phenylalanine or tryptophan. D genes are given only for firm matches. Clone size appears in some rows only: once, few, many, or a class for an expanded clone.

J gene | D gene | clone size | V gene | CDR3 protein | CDR3 DNA
TRBJ2-3 | NA | few | TRBV28 | CASSLSTRGDTQYF | TGTGCCAGCAGTTTATCGACCCGGGGGGATACGCAGTATTTT
TRBJ2-3 | TRBD1 | many | TRBV28 | CASSLGTGGPDTQYF | TGTGCCAGCAGTTTAGGGACAGGGGGCCCAGATACGCAGTATTTT
TRBJ2-3 | TRBD2 | many | TRBV5-4 | CASSEGLAYSTDTQYF | TGTGCCAGCAGCGAGGGACTAGCTTATAGCACAGATACGCAGTATTTT
TRBJ2-7 | NA | many | TRBV29-1 | CSGRVTLGF | TGCAGCGGCCGTGTTACCCTGGGCTTC
TRBJ2-2 | NA | many | TRBV7-9 | CASSLPLNTGELFF | TGTGCCAGCAGCTTACCCCTAAACACCGGGGAGCTGTTTTTT
TRBJ2-3 | TRBD2 | few | TRBV29-1 | CSVEEGAGGPSDTQYF | TGCAGCGTTGAAGAAGGAGCGGGAGGGCCGTCAGATACGCAGTATTTT
TRBJ2-3 | NA | few | TRBV29-1 | CSVFTGSFTDTQYF | TGCAGCGTTTTCACAGGGAGTTTCACAGATACGCAGTATTTT
TRBJ2-5 | NA | NA | TRBV6-5 | CASSYTPGIQETQYF | TGTGCCAGCAGTTATACACCGGGGATCCAAGAGACCCAGTACTTC
TRBJ2-3 | TRBD2 | many | TRBV27 | CASSLRISLAGFSDTQYF | TGTGCCAGCAGTTTAAGGATCTCCCTAGCGGGATTTTCAGATACGCAGTATTTT
TRBJ1-4 | NA | many | TRBV27 | CASSLRQPTNEKLFF | TGTGCCAGCAGTTTAAGACAGCCAACTAATGAAAAACTGTTTTTT
TRBJ1-1 | NA | few | TRBV28 | CASSPLDRTSGPEAFF | TGTGCCAGCAGCCCTCTGGACCGAACCTCAGGCCCTGAAGCTTTCTTT
TRBJ2-3 | NA | many | TRBV12-3/TRBV12-4 | CASSQKDTQYF | TGTGCCAGCAGTCAGAAAGATACGCAGTATTTT
TRBJ1-5 | TRBD1 | few | TRBV10-3 | CAISESISHSGTGLYPYQPQHF | TGTGCCATCAGTGAGTCCATTTCCCATAGCGGGACAGGTCTTTATCCGTATCAGCCCCAGCATTTT
TRBJ2-2 | TRBD1 | few | TRBV24-1 | CATSDFWATGEDTGELFF | TGTGCCACCAGTGATTTCTGGGCGACAGGGGAGGACACCGGGGAGCTGTTTTTT
TRBJ2-7 | NA | NA | TRBV29-1 | CSVGGDLQQGSYEQYF | TGCAGCGTCGGGGGAGATCTACAACAAGGCTCCTACGAGCAGTACTTC
TRBJ2-1 | NA | NA | TRBV3-1 | CASSQDFTGPNNEQFF | TGTGCCAGCAGCCAAGATTTTACTGGGCCGAACAATGAGCAGTTCTTC
TRBJ2-2 | TRBD1 | many | TRBV29-1 | CSVDMRGQGSTGELFF | TGCAGCGTTGATATGCGGGGACAGGGGTCTACCGGGGAGCTGTTTTTT
TRBJ2-7 | TRBD2 | few | TRBV6-5 | CASSYSRDYGEQYF | TGTGCCAGCAGTTACTCACGGGACTACGGGGAGCAGTACTTC
TRBJ2-3 | NA | many | TRBV27 | CASSFLSSTDTQYF | TGTGCCAGCAGTTTCCTGTCTAGCACAGATACGCAGTATTTT
TRBJ2-1 | TRBD2 | NA | TRBV5-6 | CASSLGGRVNEQFF | TGTGCCAGCAGCTTGGGCGGGAGAGTCAATGAGCAGTTCTTC
TRBJ1-1 | NA | few | TRBV4-1 | CASSQQGSTEAFF | TGCGCCAGCAGCCAACAGGGTAGCACTGAAGCTTTCTTT
TRBJ2-7 | NA | many | TRBV29-1 | CSVGGPGYEQYF | TGCAGCGTTGGTGGTCCGGGATACGAGCAGTACTTC
TRBJ1-5 | TRBD1 | few | TRBV28 | CASSPSGTDSNQPQHF | TGTGCCAGCAGTCCTTCCGGGACAGATAGCAATCAGCCCCAGCATTTT
TRBJ1-2 | NA | NA | TRBV6-2/TRBV6-3 | CASGPNPYGYTF | TGTGCCAGCGGACCGAACCCATATGGCTACACCTTC
TRBJ1-1 | NA | few | TRBV20-1 | CSARERGDTEAFF | TGCAGTGCTAGAGAGCGAGGGGACACTGAAGCTTTCTTT
TRBJ2-1 | TRBD2 | NA | TRBV7-6 | CASSPRTSGSNEQFF | TGTGCCAGCAGCCCCCGGACTAGCGGGAGTAATGAGCAGTTCTTC
TRBJ1-1 | NA | NA | TRBV7-6 | CASSLGGAEAFF | TGTGCCAGCAGCTTAGGGGGTGCTGAAGCTTTCTTT
TRBJ2-6 | NA | many | TRBV7-3 | CASISPTLSGANVLTF | TGTGCCAGCATTTCACCAACACTCTCCGGGGCCAACGTCCTGACTTTC
TRBJ2-7 | NA | NA | TRBV13 | CASSFLSAGSYEQYF | TGTGCCAGCAGCTTTCTTAGCGCGGGCTCCTACGAGCAGTACTTC
TRBJ2-3 | NA | NA | TRBV4-1 | CASSQVGHDTQYF | TGCGCCAGCAGCCAAGTGGGACATGATACGCAGTATTTT
TRBJ2-1 | TRBD2 | NA | TRBV19 | CASSILSGLAGEKNEQFF | TGTGCCAGTAGTATTTTATCGGGACTAGCGGGAGAAAAGAATGAGCAGTTCTTC
TRBJ2-7 | TRBD1 | few | TRBV19 | CASGDRGGYEQYF | TGTGCCAGTGGGGACAGGGGAGGCTACGAGCAGTACTTC
TRBJ2-1 | NA | few | TRBV4-1 | CASSQPGVEQFF | TGCGCCAGCAGCCAGCCGGGAGTTGAGCAGTTCTTC
TRBJ2-1 | TRBD1 | NA | TRBV7-8 | CASTFRGTGRLGSYNEQFF | TGTGCCAGCACCTTCCGTGGGACAGGGCGGCTAGGGTCCTACAATGAGCAGTTCTTC
TRBJ2-7 | TRBD2 | NA | TRBV5-8 | CASSYGLVEQYF | TGTGCCAGCAGCTACGGACTAGTCGAGCAGTACTTC
TRBJ1-1 | TRBD1 | many | TRBV2 | CARGQSPNTEAFF | TGTGCCAGGGGACAGTCACCCAACACTGAAGCTTTCTTT
TRBJ2-3 | TRBD2 | few | TRBV20-1 | CSAPRTQLAGGPTDTQYF | TGCAGTGCTCCGCGCACCCAACTAGCGGGAGGGCCCACAGATACGCAGTATTTT
TRBJ2-7 | NA | few | TRBV2 | CASSEQRAGDYEQYF | TGTGCCAGCAGTGAGCAGCGGGCCGGTGACTACGAGCAGTACTTC
TRBJ2-5 | NA | NA | TRBV4-3 | CASSQDTTSQETQYF | TGCGCCAGCAGCCAAGATACTACTAGTCAGGAGACCCAGTACTTC
TRBJ2-1 | TRBD2 | many | TRBV9 | CASSSLGLANEQFF | TGTGCCAGCAGCTCCCTCGGACTAGCGAATGAGCAGTTCTTC
TRBJ1-1 | TRBD1 | NA | TRBV7-9 | CASSLLGGLNTEAFF | TGTGCCAGCAGCTTATTAGGGGGCCTGAACACTGAAGCTTTCTTT
TRBJ1-6 | NA | NA | TRBV7-9 | CASSPLSGSPLHF | TGTGCCAGCAGCCCCCTAAGCGGATCACCCCTCCACTTT
TRBJ2-7 | TRBD1 | NA | TRBV27 | CASSFGTGNYEQYF | TGTGCCAGCAGTTTCGGGACAGGGAACTACGAGCAGTACTTC
TRBJ2-1 | NA | NA | TRBV4-3 | CASSQGFGADRDRTEQFF | TGCGCCAGCAGCCAAGGGTTTGGGGCGGACCGCGATCGCACTGAGCAGTTCTTC
TRBJ1-5 | NA | few | TRBV30 | CAWSVGVADNQPQHF | TGTGCCTGGAGTGTGGGGGTGGCGGACAATCAGCCCCAGCATTTT
TRBJ2-7 | NA | many | TRBV28 | CASSLGGSYEQYF | TGTGCCAGCAGCTTAGGGGGGTCCTACGAGCAGTACTTC
TRBJ1-2 | NA | NA | TRBV29-1 | CSAPQDYGYTF | TGCAGCGCCCCACAGGACTATGGCTACACCTTC
TRBJ2-5 | TRBD1 | few | TRBV6-5 | CASEDRGVSSETQYF | TGTGCCAGCGAAGACAGGGGGGTTTCTTCGGAGACCCAGTACTTC
TRBJ1-3 | NA | few | TRBV28 | CASAVIHSGNTIYF | TGTGCCAGCGCTGTCATCCACTCTGGAAACACCATATATTTT
TRBJ2-3 | NA | NA | TRBV5-6 | CASSFEGTDTQYF | TGTGCCAGCAGCTTTGAAGGGACAGATACGCAGTATTTT
TRBJ2-7 | NA | few | TRBV12-3/TRBV12-4 | CASSFGYYEQYF | TGTGCCAGCAGTTTCGGGTACTACGAGCAGTACTTC
TRBJ2-3 | NA | few | TRBV24-1 | CATSSGYVGQDTQYF | TGTGCCACTTCGTCGGGGTATGTTGGGCAGGATACGCAGTATTTT